These T cell receptor beta chains were read from a single sample in a study of blood T cell repertoires in COVID-19. The data were produced by immunoSEQ multiplex PCR, yet TCRdb's version contains in-frame clones alone and is incomplete. The sample includes about 250,000 clones, 75% to 90% seen only once; the top ten take under 3%. Sequencing was performed on PBMCs or T cells enriched from blood (not recorded which). These TCRs come from a woman aged 18-30 years who had recovered from COVID-19. Both conserved end residues are part of each CDR3.

v_call | cdr3_length | cdr3_aa
TRBV12-3/TRBV12-4 | 12 | CASGQGRVEQYF
TRBV11-2 | 15 | CASSSPLAPGGAQYF
TRBV12-5 | 15 | CASGPGTPLNSPLHF
TRBV6-5 | 16 | CASSYSGRGSRDTQYF
TRBV2 | 15 | CASSLSSGVSDTQYF
TRBV28 | 17 | CASSLDRLSSGANVLTF
TRBV12-3/TRBV12-4 | 12 | CASRRTGTEQYF
TRBV6-6 | 16 | CASSYSIGSRAGELFF
TRBV19 | 15 | CASTTQGRSNQPQHF
TRBV4-1 | 14 | CASSLTSGDYEQYF
TRBV5-1 | 15 | CASSPGQRVEDGYTF
TRBV7-9 | 15 | CASSLRGNTGDEQFF
TRBV7-9 | 15 | CASSRDRGRETEAFF
TRBV4-1 | 15 | CASSQASGGTYEQYF
TRBV20-1 | 14 | CSASEGALGYGYTF
TRBV2 | 17 | CASSKLAGGGGTGELFF
TRBV5-1 | 14 | CASSLGDFSYEQYF
TRBV6-2/TRBV6-3 | 14 | CASSRLASTDTQYF
TRBV3-1/TRBV3-2 | 15 | CASSHPVDFERTQYF
TRBV7-2 | 13 | CASSVTGADTQYF
TRBV2 | 13 | CASSEGRAYEQYF
TRBV5-1 | 14 | CASTPGLATYEQYF
TRBV5-6 | 17 | CASSSDLAGGSYNEQFF
TRBV5-1 | 16 | CASSPHAGSFNQPQHF